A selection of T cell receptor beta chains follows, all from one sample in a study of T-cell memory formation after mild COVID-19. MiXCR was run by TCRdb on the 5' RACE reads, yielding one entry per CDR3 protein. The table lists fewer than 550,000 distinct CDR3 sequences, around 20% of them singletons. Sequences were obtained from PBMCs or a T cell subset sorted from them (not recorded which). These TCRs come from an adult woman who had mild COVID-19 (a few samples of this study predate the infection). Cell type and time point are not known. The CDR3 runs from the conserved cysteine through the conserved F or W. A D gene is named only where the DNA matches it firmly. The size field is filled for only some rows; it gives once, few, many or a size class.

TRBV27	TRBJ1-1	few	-	CASRVLGLNTEAFF	TGTGCCAGCAGAGTATTGGGGTTGAACACTGAAGCTTTCTTT
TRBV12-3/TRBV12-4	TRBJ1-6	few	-	CASSLGPGQRSYNSPLHF	TGTGCCAGCAGCCTCGGGCCCGGACAGAGGTCCTATAATTCACCCCTCCACTTT
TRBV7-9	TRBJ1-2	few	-	CASSLERAAGGYTF	TGTGCCAGCAGCTTAGAACGGGCAGCGGGTGGCTACACCTTC
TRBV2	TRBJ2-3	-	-	CAGGSTDTQYF	TGTGCCGGGGGGAGCACAGATACGCAGTATTTT
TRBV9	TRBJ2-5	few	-	CASGGQGETQYF	TGTGCCAGCGGGGGGCAGGGGGAGACCCAGTACTTC
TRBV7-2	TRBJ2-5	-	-	CASSLAGSPQETQYF	TGTGCCAGCAGCTTAGCGGGCAGCCCCCAAGAGACCCAGTACTTC
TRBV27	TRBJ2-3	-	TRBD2	CASRVAGVGPDTQYF	TGTGCCAGCAGGGTAGCGGGAGTTGGCCCAGATACGCAGTATTTT
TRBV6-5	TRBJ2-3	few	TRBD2	CASSYSLADPDTQYF	TGTGCCAGCAGTTACTCGCTAGCGGATCCAGATACGCAGTATTTT
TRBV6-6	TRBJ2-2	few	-	CASSYWTGELFF	TGTGCCAGCAGTTACTGGACCGGGGAGCTGTTTTTT
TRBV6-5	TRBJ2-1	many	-	CASSRSWNKDNEQFF	TGTGCCAGCAGTCGCTCGTGGAATAAGGACAATGAGCAGTTCTTC
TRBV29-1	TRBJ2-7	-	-	CSATPGVGSYEQYF	TGCAGCGCAACCCCAGGGGTAGGCTCCTACGAGCAGTACTTC
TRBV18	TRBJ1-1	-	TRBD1	CASSPDRANPEAFF	TGTGCCAGCTCACCCGACAGGGCGAATCCTGAAGCTTTCTTT
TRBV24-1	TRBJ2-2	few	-	CATSERDGYTGELFF	TGTGCCACCAGTGAACGGGACGGATACACCGGGGAGCTGTTTTTT
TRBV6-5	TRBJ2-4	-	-	CASSYLGHSAKNIQYF	TGTGCCAGCAGTTACCTTGGACATTCAGCCAAAAACATTCAGTACTTC
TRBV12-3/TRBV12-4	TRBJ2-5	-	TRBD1	CASSEDRGRETQYF	TGTGCCAGCAGCGAGGACAGGGGGCGGGAGACCCAGTACTTC
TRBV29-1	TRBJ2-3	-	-	CSVAQNTDTQYF	TGCAGCGTTGCACAGAACACAGATACGCAGTATTTT
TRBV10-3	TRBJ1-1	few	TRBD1	CAISGPTGDGEAFF	TGTGCCATCAGTGGCCCTACAGGGGACGGTGAAGCTTTCTTT
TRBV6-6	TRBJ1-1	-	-	CAGLSRGENTEAFF	TGTGCCGGTCTAAGTCGGGGAGAGAACACTGAAGCTTTCTTT
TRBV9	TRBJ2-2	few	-	CASSVEGNTGELFF	TGTGCCAGCAGCGTCGAAGGGAACACCGGGGAGCTGTTTTTT
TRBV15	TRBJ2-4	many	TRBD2	CATSRVAGGDIQYF	TGTGCCACCAGCAGAGTAGCGGGAGGAGACATTCAGTACTTC
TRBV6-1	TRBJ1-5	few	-	CASRFSNQPQHF	TGTGCCAGCCGGTTTAGCAATCAGCCCCAGCATTTT
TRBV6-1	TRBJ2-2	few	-	CASSEHLRLSSGELFF	TGTGCCAGCAGTGAGCACCTCAGACTATCTTCCGGGGAGCTGTTTTTT
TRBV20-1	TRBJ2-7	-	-	CSARAPGGHRYEQYF	TGCAGTGCTAGGGCCCCAGGTGGGCATAGGTACGAGCAGTACTTC
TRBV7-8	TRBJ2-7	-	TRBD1	CASSLSPGDRSADEQYF	TGTGCCAGCAGCCTATCCCCCGGGGACAGAAGCGCGGACGAGCAGTACTTC
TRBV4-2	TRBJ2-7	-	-	CASSQSEGAGRNEQYF	TGTGCCAGCAGCCAATCCGAGGGGGCAGGGAGGAACGAGCAGTACTTC
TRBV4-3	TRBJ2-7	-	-	CASSQVAGINSYEQYF	TGCGCCAGCAGCCAAGTTGCCGGGATCAATTCATACGAGCAGTACTTC
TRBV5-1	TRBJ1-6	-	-	CASSLGEWYGSPLHF	TGCGCCAGCAGCTTGGGGGAATGGTATGGTTCACCCCTCCACTTT
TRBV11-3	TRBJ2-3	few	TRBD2	CASSLRAAGVYADTQYF	TGTGCCAGCAGCTTAAGGGCTGCGGGAGTCTACGCAGATACGCAGTATTTT
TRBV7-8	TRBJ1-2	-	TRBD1	CASSLTRTGQGNYGYTF	TGTGCCAGCAGCTTAACTCGGACGGGACAGGGTAACTATGGCTACACCTTC
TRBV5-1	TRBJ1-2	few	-	CASSLGGDPGYTF	TGCGCCAGCAGCTTGGGAGGGGACCCTGGCTACACCTTC
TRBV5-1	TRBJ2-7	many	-	CASSWSRDERRYEQYF	TGCGCCAGCAGCTGGTCAAGGGACGAACGGAGGTACGAGCAGTACTTC
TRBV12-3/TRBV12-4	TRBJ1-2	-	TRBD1	CASSLMDRVGYTF	TGTGCCAGCAGTTTAATGGACAGGGTTGGCTACACCTTC
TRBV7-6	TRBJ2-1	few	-	CASSQGSRSSYNEQFF	TGTGCCAGCAGCCAGGGATCCAGGAGCTCCTACAATGAGCAGTTCTTC